Sequencing of this T cell receptor beta chain was carried out in a study of shared clonotypes between healthy human individuals. The study, taken as a whole, reports: Donor clonotype sharing was expected to depend on sequencing depth.

The CDR3 consists of 13 residues. Germline values: CDR1 SGHRS, CDR2 YFSETQ. V gave up 4 bases and J gave up 5 bases; unmatched junction bases: 3. The study ran the assay at deep level. Produced via immunoSEQ multiplex PCR; TCRdb's table is partial and in-frame only. Among 2 million to 2.5 million clones listed, 90% to 95% were seen once. Regarding this clone: Its target is not known.

The chain has TRBV5-1 and TRBJ2-7, with 10 positions matching TRBD1. The TCR was taken from a man younger than 30 in good health. Some clones in this sample may be carry-over from other donors' samples. The material sequenced was naive CD4+ T cells from PBMCs. The subset: CD45RA+ positively selected. This CDR3 is CASSVDRGDEQYF. The CDR3 bases are TGCGCCAGCAGCGTGGACAGGGGGGACGAGCAGTACTTC.